The rows below give T cell receptor beta chains drawn from one sample of a study of blood T cell repertoires in COVID-19. The assay was immunoSEQ multiplex PCR, and TCRdb's table has in-frame clones only and misses some. The sample lists about 200,000 clones, just under 90% occurring once. Sequenced input: PBMCs or T cells enriched from blood (not recorded which). The receptors shown here come from a woman aged 25 to 39 with acute COVID-19. Both conserved end residues are part of each CDR3. D genes are given only for firm matches. Clone size, where shown, is once, few, many, or a class for clones that have expanded.

j_call cdr3_length clone_size d_call v_call cdr3_nt cdr3_aa
TRBJ1-2 12 - TRBD1 TRBV9 TGTGCCAGCAGCGTGGACAGGGATGGCTACACCTTC CASSVDRDGYTF
TRBJ1-2 14 - TRBD1 TRBV28 TGTGCCAGCAGCCGCCGGACAGGGGCGAGTGGCTACACCTTC CASSRRTGASGYTF
TRBJ1-6 16 - - TRBV6-6 TGTGCCAGCAGTCGACCGGGTCGCTCCTATAATTCACCCCTCCACTTT CASSRPGRSYNSPLHF
TRBJ1-3 14 - - TRBV14 TGTGCCAGCAGCCCGGACAGCTCTGGAAACACCATATATTTT CASSPDSSGNTIYF
TRBJ2-1 15 - - TRBV18 TGTGCCAGCTCACCAATAGGACAGACTTACAATGAGCAGTTCTTC CASSPIGQTYNEQFF
TRBJ1-1 16 once TRBD1 TRBV5-1 TGCGCCAGCAGCCCGGGACAGGGGGGCCCGAACACTGAAGCTTTCTTT CASSPGQGGPNTEAFF
TRBJ1-5 14 once TRBD1 TRBV2 TGTGCCAGCAGTCAGACAGGGGGGGCCCAGCCCCAGCATTTT CASSQTGGAQPQHF
TRBJ2-3 14 - - TRBV5-1 TGCGCCAGCAGCCCCAATGGGGCGGCAGATACGCAGTATTTT CASSPNGAADTQYF
TRBJ1-2 13 - TRBD1 TRBV10-1 TGCGCCAGCAGTAGGGGACAGAACTATGGCTACACCTTC CASSRGQNYGYTF
TRBJ1-5 15 - TRBD1 TRBV19 TGTGCCAGTAGTATAGTGGGTACAGGGGGGCAGCCCCAGCATTTT CASSIVGTGGQPQHF
TRBJ2-4 14 - - TRBV29-1 TGCAGCGTTGTTGAGGGGGGGCCTGGAAACATTCAGTACTTC CSVVEGGPGNIQYF
TRBJ2-1 14 - TRBD2 TRBV5-5 TGTGCCAGCATGTCCGGGGGGGCCTACAATGAGCAGTTCTTC CASMSGGAYNEQFF
TRBJ1-2 10 - - TRBV20-1 TGCAGTGCTAGAGAGGCTGGCTACACCTTC CSAREAGYTF
TRBJ2-7 14 once TRBD1 TRBV27 TGTGCCAGCAGTTTTGCACGGGACAGCTACGAGCAGTACTTC CASSFARDSYEQYF
TRBJ2-3 15 - - TRBV5-1 TGCGCCAGCAGCCAGGACACCCCGGGAGTAGATACGCAGTATTTT CASSQDTPGVDTQYF
TRBJ2-7 14 - TRBD1 TRBV7-2 TGTGCCAGCAGCCTCCGGGACAGCTCCTACGAGCAGTACTTC CASSLRDSSYEQYF
TRBJ1-4 14 once - TRBV5-4 TGTGCCAGCAGCTCCGGGACAACTAATGAAAAACTGTTTTTT CASSSGTTNEKLFF
TRBJ1-3 14 - TRBD1 TRBV7-2 TGTGCCAGCAGCTTGGACAGGGCTGGAAACACCATATATTTT CASSLDRAGNTIYF
TRBJ1-5 16 - TRBD1 TRBV5-6 TGTGCCAGCAGCCGACGACAGGGCCCGGGGGATCAGCCCCAGCATTTT CASSRRQGPGDQPQHF
TRBJ2-3 15 - - TRBV2 TGTGCCAGCAGTGATCGGTCAACTAGCACAGATACGCAGTATTTT CASSDRSTSTDTQYF
TRBJ1-1 16 - - TRBV2 TGTGCCAGCAGTGAGAGGTGGGGGCAGCCTCCCACTGAAGCTTTCTTT CASSERWGQPPTEAFF
TRBJ1-3 13 - - TRBV12-3/TRBV12-4 TGTGCCAGCAGTTTAGGCCAGATAAACACCATATATTTT CASSLGQINTIYF
TRBJ2-1 15 - - TRBV27 TGTGCCAGCAGTTCTCCGCCCAGCTCCTACAATGAGCAGTTCTTC CASSSPPSSYNEQFF
TRBJ2-3 16 - - TRBV7-3 TGTGCCAGCAGCTTAACTTCAAGTGGGGCCACAGATACGCAGTATTTT CASSLTSSGATDTQYF
TRBJ1-5 17 - - TRBV19 TGTGCCAGTAGTATGGGCCTCGGTATCGGAAGCAATCAGCCCCAGCATTTT CASSMGLGIGSNQPQHF
TRBJ1-4 13 - - TRBV6-2/TRBV6-3 TGTGCCAGCAGTTACCGGACAGAGGGAAAACTGTTTTTT CASSYRTEGKLFF
TRBJ1-2 15 - - TRBV5-1 TGCGCCAGCAGCACGCTACAGGGAGATCACTATGGCTACACCTTC CASSTLQGDHYGYTF
TRBJ1-1 16 - - TRBV7-7 TGTGCCAGCAGCTTAGCCCGGGACACCGTGAACACTGAAGCTTTCTTT CASSLARDTVNTEAFF
TRBJ2-2 14 - - TRBV30 TGTGCCTGGGGGGTTAGAGGCGCCACCGGGGAGCTGTTTTTT CAWGVRGATGELFF
TRBJ2-1 15 - TRBD2 TRBV2 TGTGCCAGCAGCCAGGGACTAGAGACTTACAATGAGCAGTTCTTC CASSQGLETYNEQFF
TRBJ1-1 14 - - TRBV15 TGTGCCACCTCCTTACGGGGGGAGAACACTGAAGCTTTCTTT CATSLRGENTEAFF
TRBJ2-1 14 - TRBD2 TRBV10-3 TGTGCCATCAGTAAAGCGGGGGGCGGGAATGAGCAGTTCTTC CAISKAGGGNEQFF
TRBJ2-5 14 - TRBD2 TRBV23-1 TGCGCCAGCAAGGAGCGGGGTGTCCAAGAGACCCAGTACTTC CASKERGVQETQYF
TRBJ1-2 16 - - TRBV19 TGTGCCAGTAGTATACTCCCAGCGGGCGGGAACTATGGCTACACCTTC CASSILPAGGNYGYTF
TRBJ1-2 14 few TRBD1 TRBV27 TGTGCCAGCAGTCAGGGACAGGGGGCGAACGGCTACACCTTC CASSQGQGANGYTF
TRBJ2-7 13 once - TRBV2 TGTGCCAGCACCGACTCGGGAACCTACGAGCAGTACTTC CASTDSGTYEQYF
TRBJ1-5 13 few - TRBV30 TGTGCCTGGAGTGACAGGGCTGGTCAGCCCCAGCATTTT CAWSDRAGQPQHF
TRBJ2-5 15 few - TRBV21-1 TGTGCCAGCAGCAAGCGAGGAGTTGACCAAGAGACCCAGTACTTC CASSKRGVDQETQYF
TRBJ1-2 15 - - TRBV9 TGTGCCAGCAGCCCCGGTCAGGCGATTAACTATGGCTACACCTTC CASSPGQAINYGYTF
TRBJ1-3 17 - TRBD1 TRBV4-1 TGCGCCAGCAGCCAAGATATTGGGACAGGGATTGGAAACACCATATATTTT CASSQDIGTGIGNTIYF
TRBJ1-1 13 - - TRBV2 TGTGCCAGCACCCCGCAGGTTAGGACTGAAGCTTTCTTT CASTPQVRTEAFF
TRBJ2-7 13 - - TRBV19 TGTGCCAGTAGTCCCGCGGTTTCAGGGGAGCAGTACTTC CASSPAVSGEQYF
TRBJ2-7 12 once TRBD1 TRBV7-6 TGTGCCAGCAGCTTTCAGGGGGCGGAGCAGTACTTC CASSFQGAEQYF
TRBJ1-2 12 - - TRBV2 TGTGCCAGCATAACTCTTGGTTATGGCTACACCTTC CASITLGYGYTF